This entry concerns a single TCR beta chain. Antigen specificity is unknown. The method was immunoSEQ multiplex PCR; TCRdb's version includes in-frame clones alone and lacks a portion of them. Of about 1.5 million clones listed, 95% to 99% are singletons. The data were taken from a study of shared clonotypes between healthy human individuals. Findings of the study overall: Few donors restricted represented genetic and exposure-history diversity. In the sorted subsets, rarefaction showed sequencing was incomplete despite large depth. The four-donor shared clonotypes exceeded non-shared clonotypes in generation probability, with non-shared ones scoring lower.

Between the trimmed V and J ends, which lost 2 bases and 5 bases, there was a span of 20 bases. This CDR3 comprises 17 residues. Germline V CDR1 and CDR2: KGHSH, LQKENI. This clonotype originated in a man younger than 40 in good health. Sequenced sample: naive CD4+ T cells sorted from blood. The subset is: CD45RA+ positively selected. The J gene is TRBJ2-3, the V gene TRBV18; D is possibly TRBD1 or TRBD2 (5 bases each). Here the CDR3 reads CASSPFLRGSRGDTQYF. CDR3 nucleotide sequence: TGTGCCAGCTCACCATTCCTCCGGGGCAGTCGGGGAGATACGCAGTATTTT.